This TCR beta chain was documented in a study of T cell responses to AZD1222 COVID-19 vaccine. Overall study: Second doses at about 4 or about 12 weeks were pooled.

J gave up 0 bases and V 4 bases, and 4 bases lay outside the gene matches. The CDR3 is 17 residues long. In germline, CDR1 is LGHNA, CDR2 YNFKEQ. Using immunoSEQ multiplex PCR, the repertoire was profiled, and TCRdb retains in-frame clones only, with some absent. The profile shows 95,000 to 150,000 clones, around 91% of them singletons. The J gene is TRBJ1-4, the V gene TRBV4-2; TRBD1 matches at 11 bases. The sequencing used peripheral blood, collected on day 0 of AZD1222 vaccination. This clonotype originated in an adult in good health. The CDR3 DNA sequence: TGTGCCAGCAGCCGGGGACAGGGGGGAGCAACTAATGAAAAACTGTTTTTT. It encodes CASSRGQGGATNEKLFF.